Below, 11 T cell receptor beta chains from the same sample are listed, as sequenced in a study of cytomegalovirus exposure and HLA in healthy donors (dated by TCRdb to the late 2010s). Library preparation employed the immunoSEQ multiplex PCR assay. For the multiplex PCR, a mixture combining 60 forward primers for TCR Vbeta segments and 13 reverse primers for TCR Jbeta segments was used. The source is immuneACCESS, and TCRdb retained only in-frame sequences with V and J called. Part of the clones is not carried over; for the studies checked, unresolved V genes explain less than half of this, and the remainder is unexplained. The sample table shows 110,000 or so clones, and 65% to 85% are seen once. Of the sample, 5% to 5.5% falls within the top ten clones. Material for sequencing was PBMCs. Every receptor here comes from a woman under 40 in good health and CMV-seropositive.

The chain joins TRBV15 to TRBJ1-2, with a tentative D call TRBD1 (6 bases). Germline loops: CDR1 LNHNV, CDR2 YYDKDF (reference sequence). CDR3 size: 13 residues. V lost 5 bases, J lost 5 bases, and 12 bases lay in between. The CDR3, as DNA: TGTGCCACCAGCGAGGACAGAGAATATGGCTACACCTTC. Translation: CATSEDREYGYTF.

The CDR3 spells CASKAFLATDTQYF. The CDR3 DNA reads as TGCGCCAGCAAAGCATTTCTAGCGACAGATACGCAGTATTTT. The rearrangement links TRBV5-1 to TRBJ2-3, with D perhaps matching TRBD2 (6 bases). The CDR3 has 14 residues. From germline, CDR1 is SGHRS and CDR2 YFSETQ. V lost 6 bases and J 3 bases, leaving 14 bases between the germline ends.

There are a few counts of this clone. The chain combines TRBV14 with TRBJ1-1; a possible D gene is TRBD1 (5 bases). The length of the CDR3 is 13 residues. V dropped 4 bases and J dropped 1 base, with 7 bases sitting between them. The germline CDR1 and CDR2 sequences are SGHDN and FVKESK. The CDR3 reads CASSLGQNTEAFF. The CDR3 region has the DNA TGTGCCAGCAGCCTTGGACAGAACACTGAAGCTTTCTTT.

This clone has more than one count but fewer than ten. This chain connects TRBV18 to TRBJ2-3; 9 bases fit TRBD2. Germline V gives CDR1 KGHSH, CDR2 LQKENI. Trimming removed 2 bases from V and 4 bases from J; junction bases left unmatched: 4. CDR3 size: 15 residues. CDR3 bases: TGTGCCAGCTCACCATTTAGCGGGAGTGCAGATACGCAGTATTTT. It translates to CASSPFSGSADTQYF.

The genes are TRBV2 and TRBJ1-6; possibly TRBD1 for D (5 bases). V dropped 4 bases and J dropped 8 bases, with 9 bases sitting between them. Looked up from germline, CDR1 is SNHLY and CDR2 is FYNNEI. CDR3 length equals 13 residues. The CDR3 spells CASSGSGDSPLHF. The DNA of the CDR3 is TGTGCCAGCAGTGGTTCGGGGGATTCACCCCTCCACTTT.

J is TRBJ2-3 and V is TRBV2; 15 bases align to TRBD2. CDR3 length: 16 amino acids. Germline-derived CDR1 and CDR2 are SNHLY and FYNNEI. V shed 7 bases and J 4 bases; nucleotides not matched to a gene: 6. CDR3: CASKLGLAGGADTQYF. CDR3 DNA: TGTGCCAGCAAACTGGGACTAGCGGGGGGTGCAGATACGCAGTATTTT.

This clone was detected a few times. The CDR3, as DNA: TGTGCCAGCAGCTGGGCGGGGGTGGGGAATTCACCCCTCCACTTT. Its translation: CASSWAGVGNSPLHF. This chain joins TRBV7-9 and TRBJ1-6; the D gene is possibly TRBD1 (5 bases). Trimming left V 4 bases short and J 7 bases short, with 14 bases between. This CDR3 spans 15 amino acids. Germline V lookup: CDR1 SEHNR, CDR2 FQNEAQ (reference sequence).

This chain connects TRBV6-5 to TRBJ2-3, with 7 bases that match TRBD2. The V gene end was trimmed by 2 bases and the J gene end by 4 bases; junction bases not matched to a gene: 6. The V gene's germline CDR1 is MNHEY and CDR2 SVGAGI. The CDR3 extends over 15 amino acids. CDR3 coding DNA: TGTGCCAGCAGTTACCTCGCGGGAGACGCAGATACGCAGTATTTT. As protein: CASSYLAGDADTQYF.

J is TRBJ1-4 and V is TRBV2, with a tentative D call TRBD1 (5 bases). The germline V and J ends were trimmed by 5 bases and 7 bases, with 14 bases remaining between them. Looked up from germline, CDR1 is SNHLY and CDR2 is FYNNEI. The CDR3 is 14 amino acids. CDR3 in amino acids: CASSWGSFFEKLFF. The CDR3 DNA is TGTGCCAGCAGTTGGGGCAGCTTCTTTGAAAAACTGTTTTTT.

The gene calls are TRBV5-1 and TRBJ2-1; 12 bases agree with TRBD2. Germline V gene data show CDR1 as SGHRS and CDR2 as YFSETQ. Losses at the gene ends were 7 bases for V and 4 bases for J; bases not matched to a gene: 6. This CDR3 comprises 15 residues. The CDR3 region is CASGGGLAGYNEQFF. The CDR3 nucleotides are TGCGCCAGCGGGGGAGGACTAGCGGGATACAATGAGCAGTTCTTC.

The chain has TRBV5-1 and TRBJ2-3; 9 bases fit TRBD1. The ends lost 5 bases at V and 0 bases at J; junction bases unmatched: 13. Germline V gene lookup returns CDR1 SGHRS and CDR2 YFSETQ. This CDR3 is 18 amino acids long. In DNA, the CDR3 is TGCGCCAGCAGTGAGGGGCCCAACAGGGGGCGAAGCACAGATACGCAGTATTTT. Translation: CASSEGPNRGRSTDTQYF.